These 9 T cell receptor beta chains were sequenced from one sample in a study of shared clonotypes between healthy human individuals. Assay: immunoSEQ multiplex PCR; the TCRdb copy retains only in-frame clones and omits some. In the table there are fewer than 350,000 clones, 87% of which are singletons. Source material: memory CD8+ T cells sorted from blood. Noted subset: CD45RO+ cells pooled with CCR7-negative TemRA cells. The receptors stem from a man aged 18 to 29 in good health.

The chain links TRBV30 to TRBJ2-7; TRBD2 matches 8 bases. The ends lost 2 bases at V and 6 bases at J; junction bases unmatched: 12. Germline loops: CDR1 GTSNPN, CDR2 SVGIG (reference sequence). This CDR3 has 15 residues. CDR3 DNA sequence: TGTGCCTGGAGTTATGAGACTAGCGTATATCCCGAGCAGTACTTC. Encoded protein: CAWSYETSVYPEQYF.

This clone was observed at least ten times. The gene calls are TRBV5-6 and TRBJ1-4; a possible D gene is TRBD1 (5 bases). The CDR3 extends over 13 amino acids. The ends were cut back, 4 bases at V and 8 bases at J, with 12 bases in the middle. Germline CDR1 and CDR2: SGHDT and YYEEEE. The CDR3 bases are TGTGCCAGCAGCCGAGGAGGGGAGGAAAAACTGTTTTTT. Its protein product is CASSRGGEEKLFF.

The chain has TRBV18 and TRBJ2-5; D perhaps matches TRBD1 (5 bases). The CDR3 is made up of 13 amino acids. Germline assignment: CDR1 KGHSH and CDR2 LQKENI. Trimming pared 3 bases from V and 3 bases from J, leaving 8 bases between. Written as DNA, the CDR3 is TGTGCCAGCTCACCCCTCAGGGAAGAGACCCAGTACTTC. Translating it yields CASSPLREETQYF.

This chain joins TRBV9 and TRBJ1-3; no clear D gene. Germline loops: CDR1 SGDLS, CDR2 YYNGEE. V shed 4 bases and J shed 5 bases, with 19 bases lying between them. The CDR3 is 16 amino acids. The chain's CDR3 is CASSPSLGWRRNTIYF. The DNA for the CDR3 is TGTGCCAGCAGCCCCTCCTTAGGCTGGAGAAGAAACACCATATATTTT.

The rearrangement joins TRBV4-1 to TRBJ2-7; D unresolved. CDR1 and CDR2 (germline): MGHRA, YSYEKL. V dropped 4 bases and J dropped 2 bases, with 15 bases sitting between them. The CDR3 consists of 15 residues. CDR3 sequence reads: CASSPAYPGAYEQYF. The CDR3 DNA is TGCGCCAGCAGCCCTGCCTACCCCGGCGCCTACGAGCAGTACTTC.

The gene calls are TRBV27 and TRBJ1-6; D remains ambiguous. Germline lookup yields CDR1 MNHEY and CDR2 SMNVEV (reference sequence). V lost 3 bases and J 11 bases, leaving 23 bases between the germline ends. The length of the CDR3 is 17 residues. The CDR3 sequence is CASSFFMGDKARTPLHF. CDR3 in DNA: TGTGCCAGCAGTTTCTTCATGGGAGACAAGGCCAGAACACCCCTCCACTTT.

CDR3 bases: TGTGCCATCAGTGAGGGGAGGGGTAATGAAAAACTGTTTTTT. Translating it yields CAISEGRGNEKLFF. The V gene is TRBV10-3, the J gene TRBJ1-4; possibly TRBD1 for D (5 bases). The CDR3 sequence is 14 residues long. V lost 2 bases to trimming and J lost 4 bases, with 8 bases between them. Germline V lookup: CDR1 ENHRY, CDR2 SYGVKD.

J is TRBJ2-3 and V is TRBV6-5, with a possible D match to TRBD2 (6 bases). The CDR3 extends over 12 amino acids. Germline loops: CDR1 MNHEY, CDR2 SVGAGI. V dropped 8 bases and J dropped 0 bases, with 6 bases sitting between them. CDR3 in DNA: TGTGCCAGCGGACTAAGCACAGATACGCAGTATTTT. Amino acid sequence: CASGLSTDTQYF.

The rearrangement joins TRBV27 to TRBJ1-2; no firm D call. Trimming took off 2 bases at V and 6 bases at J, with 16 bases between the two ends. Germline V gene sequence: CDR1 MNHEY, CDR2 SMNVEV (reference sequence). CDR3 size: 15 residues. CDR3 residues: CASSLTWWPLNGYTF. The CDR3 nucleotides read TGTGCCAGCAGTTTAACATGGTGGCCTCTTAATGGCTACACCTTC.